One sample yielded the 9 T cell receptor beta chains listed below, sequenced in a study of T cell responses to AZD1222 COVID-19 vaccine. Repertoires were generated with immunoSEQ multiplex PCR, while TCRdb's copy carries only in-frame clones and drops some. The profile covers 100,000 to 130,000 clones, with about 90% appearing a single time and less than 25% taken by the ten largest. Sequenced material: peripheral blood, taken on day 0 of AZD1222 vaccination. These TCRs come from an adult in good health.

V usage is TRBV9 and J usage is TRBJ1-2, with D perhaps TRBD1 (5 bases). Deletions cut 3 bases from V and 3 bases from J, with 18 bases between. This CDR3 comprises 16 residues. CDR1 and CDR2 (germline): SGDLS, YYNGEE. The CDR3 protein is CASSGAGRGEDYGYTF. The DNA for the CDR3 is TGTGCCAGCAGCGGAGCAGGGAGAGGTGAGGACTATGGCTACACCTTC.

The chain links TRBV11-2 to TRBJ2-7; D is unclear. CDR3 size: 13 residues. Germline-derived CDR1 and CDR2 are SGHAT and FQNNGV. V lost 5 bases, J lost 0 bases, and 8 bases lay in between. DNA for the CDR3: TGTGCCAGCAGCCGACGATTCTCCTACGAGCAGTACTTC. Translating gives CASSRRFSYEQYF.

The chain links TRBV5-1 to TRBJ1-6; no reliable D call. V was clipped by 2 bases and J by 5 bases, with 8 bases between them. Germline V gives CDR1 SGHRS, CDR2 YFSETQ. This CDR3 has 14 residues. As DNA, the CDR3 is TGCGCCAGCAGCTTTACACCAGATAATTCACCCCTCCACTTT. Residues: CASSFTPDNSPLHF.

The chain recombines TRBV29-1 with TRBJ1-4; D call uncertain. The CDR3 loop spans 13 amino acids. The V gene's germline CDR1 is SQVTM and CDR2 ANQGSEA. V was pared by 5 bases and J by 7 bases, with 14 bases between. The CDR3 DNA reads TGCAGCGTTAGTGTGCTGGTGGGTGAAAAACTGTTTTTT. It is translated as CSVSVLVGEKLFF.

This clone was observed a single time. The CDR3 sequence is CASSDSANTDTQYF. CDR3 bases: TGTGCCAGTTCAGACAGCGCTAACACAGATACGCAGTATTTT. V gene TRBV6-1 combines with J gene TRBJ2-3; tentatively, D is TRBD1 (5 bases). The CDR3 runs to 14 residues. Germline CDR1 MNHNS, CDR2 SASEGT. Trimming shortened V by 9 bases and J by 2 bases, and 15 bases separated the two germline ends.

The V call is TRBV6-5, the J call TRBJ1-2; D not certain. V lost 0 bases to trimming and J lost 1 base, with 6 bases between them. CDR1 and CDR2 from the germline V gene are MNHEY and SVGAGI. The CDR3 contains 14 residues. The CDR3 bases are TGTGCCAGCAGTTACTCGCGGGGTAACTATGGCTACACCTTC. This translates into CASSYSRGNYGYTF.

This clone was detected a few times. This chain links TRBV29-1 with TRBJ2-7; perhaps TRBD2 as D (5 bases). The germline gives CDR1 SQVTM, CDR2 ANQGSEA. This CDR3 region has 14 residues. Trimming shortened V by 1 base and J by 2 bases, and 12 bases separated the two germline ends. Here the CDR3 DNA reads TGCAGCGTTGAAGCGGTCACCGGGACCTACGAGCAGTACTTC. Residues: CSVEAVTGTYEQYF.

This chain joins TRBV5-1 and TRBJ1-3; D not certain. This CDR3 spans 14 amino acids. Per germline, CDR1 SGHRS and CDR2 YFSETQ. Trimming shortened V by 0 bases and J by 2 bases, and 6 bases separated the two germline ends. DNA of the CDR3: TGCGCCAGCAGCTTGGCCACGGCTGGAAACACCATATATTTT. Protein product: CASSLATAGNTIYF.

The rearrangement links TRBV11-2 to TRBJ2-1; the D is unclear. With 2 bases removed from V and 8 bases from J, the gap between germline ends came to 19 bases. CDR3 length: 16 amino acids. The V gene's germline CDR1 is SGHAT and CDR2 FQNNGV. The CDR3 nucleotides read TGTGCCAGCAGCTTAATGTGGACGCCCCGCGGTGATGAGCAGTTCTTC. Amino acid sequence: CASSLMWTPRGDEQFF.